This entry features one T cell receptor (beta chain) sequence. This sample stems from a study of blood T cell repertoires in COVID-19. Across the study: Acute and convalescent COVID-19 specimens originated in the United States, Italy and Spain. PBMCs, B-cell-depleted T cells, or T cells were the source of the cDNA or gDNA that made up the material.

V shed 3 bases and J 2 bases; nucleotides not matched to a gene: 7. Germline assignment: CDR1 SGHNT and CDR2 YENEEA. The CDR3 totals 15 residues. Original processing notes: Cell counts per sample came from amplifying reference gene primers. TCRdb's copy holds only in-frame clones and misses some; the assay was immunoSEQ multiplex PCR. The DNA gave D and trimming, while V, J and clone size come from that table. Of about 220,000 clones listed, 75% to 90% are singletons. The source material was peripheral blood. This receptor was identified in a human donor in a cohort sampled during active COVID-19. The chain joins TRBV11-3 to TRBJ2-7; 7 bases are a match to TRBD1. The CDR3 DNA sequence: TGTGCCAGCAGCTTCACAGGGGCGACCACCTACGAGCAGTACTTC. It yields the protein CASSFTGATTYEQYF.